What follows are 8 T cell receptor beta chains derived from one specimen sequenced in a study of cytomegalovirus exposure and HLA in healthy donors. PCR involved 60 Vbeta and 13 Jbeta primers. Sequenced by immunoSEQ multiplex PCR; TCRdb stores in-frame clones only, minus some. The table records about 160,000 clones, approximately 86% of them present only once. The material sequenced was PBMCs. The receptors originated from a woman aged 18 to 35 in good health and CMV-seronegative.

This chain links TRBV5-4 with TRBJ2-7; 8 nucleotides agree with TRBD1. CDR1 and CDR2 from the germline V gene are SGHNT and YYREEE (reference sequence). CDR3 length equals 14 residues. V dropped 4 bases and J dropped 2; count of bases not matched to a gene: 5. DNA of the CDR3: TGTGCCAGCAGCCTACAGGGGGGCCCCTACGAGCAGTACTTC. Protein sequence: CASSLQGGPYEQYF.

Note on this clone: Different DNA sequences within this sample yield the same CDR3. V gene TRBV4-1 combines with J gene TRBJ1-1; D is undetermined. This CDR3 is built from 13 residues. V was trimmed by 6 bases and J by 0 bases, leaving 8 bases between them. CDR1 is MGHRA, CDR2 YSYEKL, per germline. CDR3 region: CASSNRVNTEAFF. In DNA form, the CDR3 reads TGCGCCAGCAGTAACCGGGTGAACACTGAAGCTTTCTTT.

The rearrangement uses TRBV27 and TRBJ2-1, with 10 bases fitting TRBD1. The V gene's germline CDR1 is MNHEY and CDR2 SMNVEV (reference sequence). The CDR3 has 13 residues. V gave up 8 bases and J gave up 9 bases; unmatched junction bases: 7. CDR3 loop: CASDLTGGGEQFF. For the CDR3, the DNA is TGTGCCAGCGACCTGACAGGGGGCGGTGAGCAGTTCTTC.

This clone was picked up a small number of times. CDR3 sequence (DNA): TGTGCCAGCGGAGGGAGGAGGTGGGACACCGGGGAGCTGTTTTTT. It yields the protein CASGGRRWDTGELFF. J is TRBJ2-2 and V is TRBV25-1, with D possibly matching TRBD2 (6 bases). This CDR3 comprises 15 residues. Looked up from germline, CDR1 is MGHDK and CDR2 is SYGVNS. V lost 8 bases, J lost 3 bases, and 16 bases lay in between.

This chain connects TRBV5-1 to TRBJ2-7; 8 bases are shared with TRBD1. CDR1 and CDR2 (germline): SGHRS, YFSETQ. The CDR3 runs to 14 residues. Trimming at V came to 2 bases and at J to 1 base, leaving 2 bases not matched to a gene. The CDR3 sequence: CASSFRGLSYEQYF. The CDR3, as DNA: TGCGCCAGCAGCTTCAGGGGGCTGTCCTACGAGCAGTACTTC.

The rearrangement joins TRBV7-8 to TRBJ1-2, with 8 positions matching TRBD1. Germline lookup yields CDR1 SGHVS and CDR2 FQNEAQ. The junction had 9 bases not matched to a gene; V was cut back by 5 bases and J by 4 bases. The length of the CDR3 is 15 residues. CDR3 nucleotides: TGTGCCAGCAGCACTCGACAGGGGATGGGCTATGGCTACACCTTC. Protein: CASSTRQGMGYGYTF.

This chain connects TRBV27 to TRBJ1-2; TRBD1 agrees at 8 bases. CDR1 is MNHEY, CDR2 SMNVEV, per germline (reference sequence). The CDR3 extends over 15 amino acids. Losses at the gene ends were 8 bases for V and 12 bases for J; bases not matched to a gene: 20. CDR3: CASGFHREQGGRNTF. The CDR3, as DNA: TGTGCCAGCGGGTTCCACAGAGAACAGGGGGGAAGGAACACCTTC.

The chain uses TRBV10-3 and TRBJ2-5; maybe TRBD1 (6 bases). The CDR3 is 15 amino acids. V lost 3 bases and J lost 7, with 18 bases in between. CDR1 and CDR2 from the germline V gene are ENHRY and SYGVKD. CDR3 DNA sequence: TGTGCCATCAGTGACGACAGGTCTTCAGGAGGGACCCAGTACTTC. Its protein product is CAISDDRSSGGTQYF.